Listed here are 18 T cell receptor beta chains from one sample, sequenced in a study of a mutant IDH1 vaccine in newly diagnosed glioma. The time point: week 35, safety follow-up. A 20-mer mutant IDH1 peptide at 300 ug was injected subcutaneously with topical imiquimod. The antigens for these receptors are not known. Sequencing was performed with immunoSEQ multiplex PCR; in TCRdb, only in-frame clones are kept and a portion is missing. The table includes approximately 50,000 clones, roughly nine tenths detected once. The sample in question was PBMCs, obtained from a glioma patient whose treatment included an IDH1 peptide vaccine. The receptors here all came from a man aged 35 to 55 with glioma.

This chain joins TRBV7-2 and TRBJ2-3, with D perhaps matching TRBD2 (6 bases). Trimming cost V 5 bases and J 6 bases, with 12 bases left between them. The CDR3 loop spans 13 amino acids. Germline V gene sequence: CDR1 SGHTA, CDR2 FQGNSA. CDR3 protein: CASSPGLPDTQYF. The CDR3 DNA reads TGTGCCAGCAGCCCGGGACTCCCCGATACGCAGTATTTT.

DNA for the CDR3: TGTGCCAGCAGCCCCAACGGGGCGAGCTACGAGCAGTACTTC. Its translation is CASSPNGASYEQYF. The rearrangement joins TRBV7-9 to TRBJ2-7; possibly TRBD1 or TRBD2 for D (5 bases each). The CDR3 loop spans 14 amino acids. The V end was cut by 5 bases, the J end by 3 bases, with 14 bases between. Germline CDR1 reads SEHNR; CDR2 reads FQNEAQ (reference sequence).

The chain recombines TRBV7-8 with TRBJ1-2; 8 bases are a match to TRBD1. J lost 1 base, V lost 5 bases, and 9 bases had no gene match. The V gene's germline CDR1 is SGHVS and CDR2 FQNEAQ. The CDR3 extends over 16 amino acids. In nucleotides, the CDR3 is TGTGCCAGCAGCAAAAAGACAGGGGTCGATAACTATGGCTACACCTTC. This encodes CASSKKTGVDNYGYTF.

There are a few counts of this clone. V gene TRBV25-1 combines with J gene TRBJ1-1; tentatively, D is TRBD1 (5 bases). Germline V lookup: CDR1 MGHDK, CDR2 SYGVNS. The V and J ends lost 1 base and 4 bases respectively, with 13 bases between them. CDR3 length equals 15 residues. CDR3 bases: TGTGCCAGCAGTGAATTGGGAGTCACAGGCACTGAAGCTTTCTTT. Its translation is CASSELGVTGTEAFF.

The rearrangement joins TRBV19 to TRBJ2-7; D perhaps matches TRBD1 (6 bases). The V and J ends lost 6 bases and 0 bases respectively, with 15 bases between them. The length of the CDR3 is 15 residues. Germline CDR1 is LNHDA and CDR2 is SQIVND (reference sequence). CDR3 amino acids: CASRVGQGSSYEQYF. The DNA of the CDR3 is TGTGCCAGTAGAGTAGGGCAGGGGAGCTCCTACGAGCAGTACTTC.

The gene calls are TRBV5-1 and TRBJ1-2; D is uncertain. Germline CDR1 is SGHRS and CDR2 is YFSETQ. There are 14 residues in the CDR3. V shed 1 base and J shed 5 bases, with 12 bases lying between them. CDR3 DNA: TGCGCCAGCAGCTTGACAGACCAGAGATATGGCTACACCTTC. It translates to CASSLTDQRYGYTF.

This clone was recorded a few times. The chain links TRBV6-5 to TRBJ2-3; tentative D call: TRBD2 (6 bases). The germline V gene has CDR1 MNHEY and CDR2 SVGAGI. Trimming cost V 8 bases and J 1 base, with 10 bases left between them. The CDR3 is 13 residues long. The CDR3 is CASLASGTDTQYF. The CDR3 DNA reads TGTGCCAGCTTGGCTAGCGGCACAGATACGCAGTATTTT.

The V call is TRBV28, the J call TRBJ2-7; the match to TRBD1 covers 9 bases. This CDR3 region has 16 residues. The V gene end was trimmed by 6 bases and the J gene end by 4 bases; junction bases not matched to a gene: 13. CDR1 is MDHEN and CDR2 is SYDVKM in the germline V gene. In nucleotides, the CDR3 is TGTGCCAGCAGCTACGGTTCCGGGACAGGGTTATACGAGCAGTACTTC. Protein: CASSYGSGTGLYEQYF.

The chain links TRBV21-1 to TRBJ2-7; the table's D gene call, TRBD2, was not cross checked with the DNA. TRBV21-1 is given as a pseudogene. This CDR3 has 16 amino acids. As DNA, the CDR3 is TGTGCCAGCAGCAAAGAGAGGCGGGAGGGCCTGTACGAGCAGTACTTC. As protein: CASSKERREGLYEQYF.

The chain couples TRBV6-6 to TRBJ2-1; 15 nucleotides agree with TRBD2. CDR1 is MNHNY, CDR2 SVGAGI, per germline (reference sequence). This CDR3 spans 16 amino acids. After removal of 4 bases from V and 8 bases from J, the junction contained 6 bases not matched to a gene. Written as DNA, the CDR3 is TGTGCCAGCAGTTGGCGGACTAGCGGGAGGGCCGATGAGCAGTTCTTC. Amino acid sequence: CASSWRTSGRADEQFF.

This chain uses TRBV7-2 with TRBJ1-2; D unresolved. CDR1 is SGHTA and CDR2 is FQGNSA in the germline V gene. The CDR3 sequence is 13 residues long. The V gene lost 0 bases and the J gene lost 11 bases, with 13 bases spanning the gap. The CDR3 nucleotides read TGTGCCAGCAGCTTAGCGTCCACCCCGAGGTACACCTTC. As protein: CASSLASTPRYTF.

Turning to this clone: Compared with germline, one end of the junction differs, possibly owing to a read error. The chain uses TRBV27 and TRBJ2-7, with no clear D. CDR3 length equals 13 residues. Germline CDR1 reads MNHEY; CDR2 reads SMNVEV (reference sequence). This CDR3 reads CASSITDSYEQCF. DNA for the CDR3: TGTGCCAGCAGTATAACAGACTCCTACGAGCAGTGCTTC.

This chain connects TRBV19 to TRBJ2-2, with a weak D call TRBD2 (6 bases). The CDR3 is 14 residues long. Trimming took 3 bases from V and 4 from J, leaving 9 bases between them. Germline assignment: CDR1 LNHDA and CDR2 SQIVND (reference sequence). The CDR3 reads CASSIGTLTGELFF. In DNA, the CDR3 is TGTGCCAGTAGTATTGGGACTCTCACCGGGGAGCTGTTTTTT.

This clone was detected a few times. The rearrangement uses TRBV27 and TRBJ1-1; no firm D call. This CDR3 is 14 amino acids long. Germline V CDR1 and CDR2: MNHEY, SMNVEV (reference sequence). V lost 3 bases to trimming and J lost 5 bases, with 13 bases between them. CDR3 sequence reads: CASSFSGPGTEAFF. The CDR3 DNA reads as TGTGCCAGCAGTTTCTCTGGACCCGGGACTGAAGCTTTCTTT.

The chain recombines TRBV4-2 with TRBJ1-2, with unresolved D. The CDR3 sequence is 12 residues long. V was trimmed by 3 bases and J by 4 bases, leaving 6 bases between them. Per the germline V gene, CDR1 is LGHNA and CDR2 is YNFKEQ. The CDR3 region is CASSQGAYGYTF. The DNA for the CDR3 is TGTGCCAGCAGCCAGGGTGCCTATGGCTACACCTTC.

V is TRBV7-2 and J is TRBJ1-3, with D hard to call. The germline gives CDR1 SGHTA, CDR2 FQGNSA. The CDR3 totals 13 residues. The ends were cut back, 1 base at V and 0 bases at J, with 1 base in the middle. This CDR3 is CASSLDSGNTIYF. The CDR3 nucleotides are TGTGCCAGCAGCTTAGACTCTGGAAACACCATATATTTT.

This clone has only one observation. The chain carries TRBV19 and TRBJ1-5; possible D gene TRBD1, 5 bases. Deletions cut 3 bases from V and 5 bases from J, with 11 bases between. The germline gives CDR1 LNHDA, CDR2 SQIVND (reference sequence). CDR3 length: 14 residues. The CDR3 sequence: CASSIQGTDQPQHF. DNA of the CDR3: TGTGCCAGTAGTATTCAAGGGACCGATCAGCCCCAGCATTTT.

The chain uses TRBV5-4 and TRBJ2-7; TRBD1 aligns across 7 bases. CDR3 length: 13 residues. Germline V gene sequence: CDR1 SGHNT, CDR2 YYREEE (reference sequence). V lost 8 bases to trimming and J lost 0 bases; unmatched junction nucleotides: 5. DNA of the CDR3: TGTGCCAGTAGACAGGGAACCTCCTACGAGCAGTACTTC. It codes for CASRQGTSYEQYF. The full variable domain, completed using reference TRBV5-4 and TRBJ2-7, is ETGVTQSPTHLIKTRGQQVTLRCSSQSGHNTVSWYQQALGQGPQFIFQYYREEENGRGNFPPRFSGLQFPNYSSELNVNALELDDSALYLCASRQGTSYEQYFGPGTRLTVT.